This T cell receptor beta chain was recovered during a study of CD8 T cells in ankylosing spondylitis. J gave up 3 bases and V 3 bases, and 10 bases lay outside the gene matches. CDR3 size: 17 residues. Germline CDR1 is SQVTM and CDR2 is ANQGSEA. TCRdb reprocessed the 5' RACE reads with MiXCR, giving one entry per CDR3 protein. The repertoire consists of around 320,000 distinct CDR3 sequences, with roughly 20% occurring once and the leading ten covering about 3.7%. The specimen was blood, either unsorted or a sorted T cell fraction (not recorded which). The sequence came from a female donor with ankylosing spondylitis or in good health (not recorded which). The chain links TRBV29-1 to TRBJ2-3; 12 positions agree with TRBD2. CDR3 protein: CSVDGFRLAGATDTQYF. The CDR3 region has the DNA TGCAGCGTTGACGGTTTTAGACTAGCGGGAGCAACAGATACGCAGTATTTT.